Included here is one T cell receptor beta chain sequence, with context. The table came from immunoSEQ multiplex PCR; TCRdb's copy has only in-frame clones and leaves some out. The sample lists approximately 74,000 clones, about 88% occurring once. Germline V lookup: CDR1 KGHSH, CDR2 LQKENI. The CDR3 extends over 16 amino acids. Trimming took 4 bases from V and 1 from J; bases not matched to a gene: 7. This entry belongs to a study of T cell changes during pregnancy in multiple sclerosis. This clonotype was sampled from a female donor with multiple sclerosis, enrolled in a pregnancy study. The rearrangement links TRBV18 to TRBJ2-7; 10 bases match TRBD2. The sequenced sample was peripheral blood, obtained before pregnancy. This CDR3 reads CASSRYLAGVSYEQYF. The CDR3 region has the DNA TGTGCCAGCTCACGCTATCTAGCGGGAGTGTCCTACGAGCAGTACTTC.